This is a list of T cell receptor beta chains from one sample in a study of T cell responses to AZD1222 COVID-19 vaccine. Profiled with immunoSEQ multiplex PCR; TCRdb holds only in-frame clones, not every one. The sample contains approximately 90,000 clones, 86% of which appear only once. The specimen comprised peripheral blood, sampled on day 0 of AZD1222 vaccination. These receptors all come from an adult in good health. Each CDR3 is given with its conserved first and last residue. A D gene is named only where the DNA matches it firmly. Only some rows state a clone size, as once, few, many or a class for expanded clones.

size	D	J	V	CDR3	DNA
.	.	TRBJ2-5	TRBV10-2	CASSDRGRIQETQYF	TGCGCCAGCAGTGATAGGGGAAGGATTCAAGAGACCCAGTACTTC
.	.	TRBJ2-3	TRBV11-1	CASSSTSWGADTQYF	TGTGCCAGCAGCTCCACAAGTTGGGGGGCAGATACGCAGTATTTT
.	TRBD1	TRBJ1-4	TRBV28	CASSLGQGAGEKLFF	TGTGCCAGCAGTTTAGGGCAGGGGGCGGGAGAAAAACTGTTTTTT
.	.	TRBJ2-3	TRBV9	CASSVAPESTDTQYF	TGTGCCAGCAGCGTAGCCCCGGAGAGCACAGATACGCAGTATTTT
.	.	TRBJ1-1	TRBV18	CASSPTLDTEAFF	TGTGCCAGCTCACCCACTTTAGACACTGAAGCTTTCTTT
.	.	TRBJ1-2	TRBV6-5	CASRPWTEDGYTF	TGTGCCAGCAGACCCTGGACAGAAGATGGCTACACCTTC
.	TRBD1	TRBJ1-1	TRBV28	CASSLLGAGGAFF	TGTGCCAGCAGTTTATTAGGGGCAGGGGGCGCTTTCTTT
once	.	TRBJ2-2	TRBV18	CASSPPSTGELFF	TGTGCCAGCTCACCACCAAGCACCGGGGAGCTGTTTTTT
.	.	TRBJ2-3	TRBV5-5	CASSLRMAATDTQYF	TGTGCCAGCAGTCTCCGAATGGCAGCCACAGATACGCAGTATTTT
.	TRBD1	TRBJ1-6	TRBV27	CASSPLSDRGTYNSPLHF	TGTGCCAGCAGTCCCCTTAGTGACAGGGGAACCTATAATTCACCCCTCCACTTT
few	.	TRBJ2-5	TRBV4-2	CASSQGAGEGWETQYF	TGTGCCAGCAGCCAAGGCGCAGGGGAGGGTTGGGAGACCCAGTACTTC
once	TRBD1	TRBJ1-2	TRBV28	CASSPAGVDRVGYTF	TGTGCCAGCAGTCCGGCGGGAGTGGACAGGGTCGGCTACACCTTC
.	.	TRBJ1-1	TRBV19	CASSTGTGMNTEAFF	TGTGCCAGTAGTACTGGGACGGGGATGAACACTGAAGCTTTCTTT
.	.	TRBJ2-7	TRBV5-5	CASSHGGAVSYEQYF	TGTGCCAGCAGCCATGGAGGGGCGGTGTCCTACGAGCAGTACTTC
.	.	TRBJ1-1	TRBV24-1	CATRRGSNTEAFF	TGTGCCACCCGCCGGGGCTCTAACACTGAAGCTTTCTTT
.	TRBD1	TRBJ1-1	TRBV19	CASTGTGGGNTEAFF	TGTGCCAGTACCGGGACAGGGGGCGGGAACACTGAAGCTTTCTTT
.	.	TRBJ2-6	TRBV5-4	CASSLDGDNVLTF	TGTGCCAGCAGCCTGGACGGTGACAACGTCCTGACTTTC
few	.	TRBJ2-7	TRBV29-1	CSVDQGFEQYF	TGCAGCGTTGATCAAGGGTTCGAGCAGTACTTC
once	.	TRBJ1-2	TRBV28	CASSPPGGLRYGYTF	TGTGCCAGCAGCCCGCCGGGGGGGCTTCGATATGGCTACACCTTC
few	TRBD1	TRBJ2-5	TRBV19	CASSRDRGATQYF	TGTGCCAGTAGTAGGGACAGGGGTGCGACCCAGTACTTC
.	.	TRBJ2-3	TRBV7-2	CASSLVVNPTDTQYF	TGTGCCAGCAGCTTAGTTGTGAACCCCACAGATACGCAGTATTTT
.	TRBD2	TRBJ2-2	TRBV19	CASVPPSGTSDTGELFF	TGTGCCAGCGTCCCGCCTAGCGGGACATCTGACACCGGGGAGCTGTTTTTT
.	TRBD1	TRBJ1-2	TRBV19	CASSIPQGGRIYGYTF	TGTGCCAGTAGTATCCCTCAGGGGGGCCGCATCTATGGCTACACCTTC
.	.	TRBJ1-1	TRBV28	CASSFERWTEAFF	TGTGCCAGCAGTTTCGAACGGTGGACTGAAGCTTTCTTT
.	TRBD1	TRBJ2-7	TRBV6-6	CASRGGQRNYEQYF	TGTGCCAGCAGAGGGGGACAGAGAAACTACGAGCAGTACTTC
.	TRBD1	TRBJ1-6	TRBV7-2	CASSPRQGENSPLHF	TGTGCCAGCAGCCCTCGACAGGGGGAAAATTCACCCCTCCACTTT
few	.	TRBJ1-2	TRBV4-1	CASSLPFGGPRGYTF	TGCGCCAGCAGCCTCCCCTTCGGGGGGCCGAGGGGCTACACCTTC
.	.	TRBJ1-6	TRBV21-1	CASSKVDRGSYNSPLHF	TGTGCCAGCAGCAAAGTGGACAGGGGTTCCTATAATTCACCCCTCCACTTT
.	.	TRBJ2-7	TRBV28	CASSLRQVGVDEQYF	TGTGCCAGCAGTCTCAGACAGGTCGGGGTGGACGAGCAGTACTTC
.	.	TRBJ1-3	TRBV5-8	CASSRVFGNTIYF	TGTGCCAGCAGCCGGGTCTTTGGGAACACCATATATTTT
.	.	TRBJ2-7	TRBV7-2	CASSFSSTYEQYF	TGTGCCAGCAGCTTCTCATCAACCTACGAGCAGTACTTC
.	.	TRBJ2-7	TRBV19	CASSIYGGTSSYEQYF	TGTGCCAGTAGTATATATGGAGGCACCTCCTCCTACGAGCAGTACTTC
.	.	TRBJ2-2	TRBV6-4	CASSEGLNTGELFF	TGTGCCAGCAGTGAAGGCCTGAACACCGGGGAGCTGTTTTTT
.	.	TRBJ1-6	TRBV6-2/TRBV6-3	CASSYFRVRDSPLHF	TGTGCCAGCAGTTACTTTCGAGTTCGGGATTCACCCCTCCACTTT
.	.	TRBJ1-5	TRBV19	CASSSEVNSNQPQHF	TGTGCCAGTAGTTCAGAGGTAAATAGCAATCAGCCCCAGCATTTT
.	TRBD1	TRBJ1-3	TRBV11-3	CASSFGTGRNTIYF	TGTGCCAGCAGCTTCGGGACAGGGCGAAACACCATATATTTT
.	TRBD2	TRBJ2-5	TRBV14	CASSRFSGAQETQYF	TGTGCCAGCAGCCGATTTAGCGGGGCCCAAGAGACCCAGTACTTC
.	TRBD2	TRBJ2-1	TRBV5-4	CASGREGGEQFF	TGTGCCAGCGGGCGGGAGGGAGGTGAGCAGTTCTTC
.	.	TRBJ2-2	TRBV7-2	CASHGRLANTGELFF	TGTGCCAGCCACGGCAGGCTAGCGAACACCGGGGAGCTGTTTTTT
.	TRBD2	TRBJ2-1	TRBV6-2/TRBV6-3	CASSLLAGINEQFF	TGTGCCAGCAGTTTACTAGCGGGGATCAATGAGCAGTTCTTC
.	TRBD1	TRBJ1-1	TRBV28	CASSRRGLSDTEAFF	TGTGCCAGCAGTCGCAGGGGGCTCTCGGACACTGAAGCTTTCTTT
.	.	TRBJ2-3	TRBV7-2	CASSPGSSTSTDTQYF	TGTGCCAGCAGCCCGGGTTCCTCAACTAGCACAGATACGCAGTATTTT